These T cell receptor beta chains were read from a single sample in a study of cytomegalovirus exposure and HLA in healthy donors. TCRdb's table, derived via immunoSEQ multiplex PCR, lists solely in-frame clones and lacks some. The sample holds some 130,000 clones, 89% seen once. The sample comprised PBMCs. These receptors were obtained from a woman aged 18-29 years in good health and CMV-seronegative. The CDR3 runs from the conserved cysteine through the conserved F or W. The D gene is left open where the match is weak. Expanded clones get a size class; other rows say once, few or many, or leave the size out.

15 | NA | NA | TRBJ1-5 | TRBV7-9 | CASSFTGDSNQPQHF | TGTGCCAGCAGCTTTACGGGGGATAGCAATCAGCCCCAGCATTTT
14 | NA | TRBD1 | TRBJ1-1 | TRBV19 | CASKLDRVNTEAFF | TGTGCCAGTAAATTGGACAGGGTGAACACTGAAGCTTTCTTT
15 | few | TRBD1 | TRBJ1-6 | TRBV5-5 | CASSWGQGNNSPLHF | TGTGCCAGCAGCTGGGGACAGGGGAATAATTCACCCCTCCACTTT
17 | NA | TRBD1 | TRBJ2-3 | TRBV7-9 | CASSPRDPGTGRDTQYF | TGTGCCAGCAGCCCACGAGACCCAGGGACAGGGCGGGATACGCAGTATTTT
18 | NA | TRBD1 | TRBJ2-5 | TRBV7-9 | CASSYDTRLTGEMKTQYF | TGTGCCAGCAGCTACGACACCCGACTGACAGGGGAAATGAAGACCCAGTACTTC
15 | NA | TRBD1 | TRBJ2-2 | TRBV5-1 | CASSADRAFAGELFF | TGCGCCAGCAGCGCGGACAGGGCGTTCGCCGGGGAGCTGTTTTTT
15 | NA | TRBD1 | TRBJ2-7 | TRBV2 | CASRRDWTGAYEQYF | TGTGCCAGCAGACGAGACTGGACAGGAGCATACGAGCAGTACTTC
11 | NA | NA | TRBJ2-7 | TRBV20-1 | CSGTDSYEQYF | TGCAGTGGAACAGACTCCTACGAGCAGTACTTC
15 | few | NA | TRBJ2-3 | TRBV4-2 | CASSQDKEATRVQYF | TGTGCCAGCAGCCAAGATAAGGAAGCCACCCGGGTGCAGTATTTT
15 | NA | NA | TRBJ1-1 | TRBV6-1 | CASSEVEKFGSEAFF | TGTGCCAGCAGTGAAGTTGAAAAGTTCGGGTCCGAAGCTTTCTTT
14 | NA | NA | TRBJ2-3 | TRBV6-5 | CASSYVGGTDTQYF | TGTGCCAGCAGTTACGTCGGAGGCACAGATACGCAGTATTTT
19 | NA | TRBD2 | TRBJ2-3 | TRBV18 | CASSLVHVGGASGTDTQYF | TGTGCCAGCTCCCTCGTCCACGTCGGGGGGGCCTCCGGGACAGATACGCAGTATTTT
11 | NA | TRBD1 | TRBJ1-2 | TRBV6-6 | CASNRGFLSTF | TGTGCCAGCAACAGGGGCTTTCTATCCACCTTC